These 9 T cell receptor beta chains share one sample of origin, sequenced in a study of OX40 agonist ivuxolimab in advanced cancers. Here immunoSEQ multiplex PCR was the method, and the copy in TCRdb shows in-frame clones only, minus some. The data hold roughly 86,000 clones, with about 90% observed a single time. This specimen consisted of CD4+ or CD8+ T cells sorted from blood, obtained in a trial of the OX40 agonist ivuxolimab. These receptors all come from an adult with an advanced solid tumor such as melanoma, head and neck, liver or kidney cancer.

This clone was counted a single time. V gene TRBV18 combines with J gene TRBJ2-7; 10 positions match TRBD1. V shed 5 bases, J shed 4 bases, and the junction held 5 bases outside the gene matches. The CDR3 loop spans 14 amino acids. Germline values: CDR1 KGHSH, CDR2 LQKENI. The DNA for the CDR3 is TGTGCCAGCTCATATAGACAGGGGGCGTACGAGCAGTACTTC. Amino acid sequence: CASSYRQGAYEQYF.

The chain recombines TRBV19 with TRBJ1-1, with a weak D call TRBD1 (6 bases). V was trimmed by 5 bases and J by 10 bases, leaving 17 bases between them. Looked up from germline, CDR1 is LNHDA and CDR2 is SQIVND (reference sequence). The CDR3 sequence is 13 residues long. The CDR3 nucleotides read TGTGCCAGTAGTCCTAACCTACAGGGTGGAGCTTTCTTT. It encodes CASSPNLQGGAFF.

This sequence joins TRBV6-1 and TRBJ2-5; TRBD2 might be the D (5 bases). This CDR3 spans 12 amino acids. Germline V gene lookup returns CDR1 MNHNS and CDR2 SASEGT. Between the trimmed V and J ends, which lost 8 bases and 6 bases, there was a span of 13 bases. This CDR3 is CASLANGKTQYF. In DNA form, the CDR3 reads TGTGCCAGCCTCGCCAACGGGAAGACCCAGTACTTC.

V usage is TRBV28 and J usage is TRBJ2-1; the match to TRBD2 covers 9 bases. Germline loops: CDR1 MDHEN, CDR2 SYDVKM. The CDR3 has 16 residues. V was pared by 6 bases and J by 7 bases, with 13 bases of the junction left unmatched. In DNA, the CDR3 is TGTGCCAGCAGCTCCCCCGGGAGCGGGAGGTTGAATGAGCAGTTCTTC. It codes for CASSSPGSGRLNEQFF.

The genes are TRBV18 and TRBJ1-2, with 10 positions matching TRBD1. Germline trimming cut 2 bases from V and 4 bases from J; bases unmatched to any gene: 4. This CDR3 has 15 residues. Germline CDR1 is KGHSH and CDR2 is LQKENI. In DNA form, the CDR3 reads TGTGCCAGCTCACCAGGGGGACAGGGGATCTATGGCTACACCTTC. It translates to CASSPGGQGIYGYTF.

V usage is TRBV4-1 and J usage is TRBJ1-5; no reliable D call. CDR1 is MGHRA and CDR2 is YSYEKL in the germline V gene. This CDR3 is built from 14 residues. Trimming removed 7 bases at V and 5 bases at J, with 15 bases between. CDR3 amino acids: CASTRGPGDQPQHF. In DNA, the CDR3 is TGCGCCAGCACCCGGGGTCCGGGCGATCAGCCCCAGCATTTT.

The V gene is TRBV5-1, the J gene TRBJ1-4, with a possible D match to TRBD1 (5 bases). The V gene lost 0 bases and the J gene lost 13 bases, with 19 bases spanning the gap. The CDR3 has 15 residues. Germline CDR1 SGHRS, CDR2 YFSETQ. CDR3 DNA: TGCGCCAGCAGCTTGGACCAGCTCGGCGGGGGACTACTGTTTTTT. It yields the protein CASSLDQLGGGLLFF. The full variable domain, rest sourced from reference TRBV5-1 and TRBJ1-4, is KAGVTQTPRYLIKTRGQQVTLSCSPISGHRSVSWYQQTPGQGLQFLFEYFSETQRNKGNFPGRFSGRQFSNSRSEMNVSTLELGDSALYLCASSLDQLGGGLLFFGSGTQLSVL.

This sequence joins TRBV6-5 and TRBJ2-2, with TRBD1 matching over 8 bases. V lost 6 bases, J lost 5 bases, and 5 bases stayed unmatched. The CDR3 spans 14 residues. Germline V gene lookup returns CDR1 MNHEY and CDR2 SVGAGI. CDR3 region: CASRRQGNTGELFF. In DNA form, the CDR3 reads TGTGCCAGCAGGAGACAGGGGAATACCGGGGAGCTGTTTTTT.

The table lists this clone with a few counts. The V gene is TRBV19, the J gene TRBJ2-1; perhaps TRBD1 as D (5 bases). The V gene lost 4 bases and the J gene lost 6 bases, with 10 bases spanning the gap. This CDR3 is 13 amino acids long. In germline, CDR1 is LNHDA, CDR2 SQIVND (reference sequence). The CDR3 protein is CASSKRGPNEQFF. As DNA, the CDR3 is TGTGCCAGTAGTAAAAGGGGCCCCAATGAGCAGTTCTTC.